These 10 T cell receptor beta chains came from one sample sequenced in a study of post-analysis software for immune sequencing data (dated by TCRdb to about 2015). Library preparation employed PCR. The data were produced on an Illumina HiSeq 2500. To reduce PCR and sequencing biases, unique molecular identifiers were built into the TCR beta cDNA libraries. TCRdb's own reprocessing of the public reads used fastp at Q25 and MiXCR and kept productive beta chains. Rows merge per CDR3 protein into single entries with the most common DNA and genes. For this sample there are some 450,000 distinct CDR3 sequences; roughly 45% appear just once. The ten largest account for 9% to 14% of the sample. The antigens of these receptors remain unknown. Here is what the overall study found, with its caveats: Patients showed significantly higher frequencies than controls for a handful of TRBV segments, among them TRBV5-6, TRBV5-1 and TRBV20-1.

Material: blood. The origin of the receptors is a girl between 10 and 17 years old with multiple sclerosis.

This clonotype was observed a handful of times. The V and J genes are TRBV6-5 and TRBJ2-7; 12 bases fit TRBD2. The DNA end lines up better with TRBJ2-5; the J call may be wrong. The CDR3 has 15 residues. Per the germline V gene, CDR1 is MNHEY and CDR2 is SVGAGI. CDR3 protein: CASSRLAGVQETQYF. CDR3 in DNA: TGTGCCAGCAGCCGACTAGCGGGAGTCCAGGAGACCCAGTACTTC.

This clonotype was counted a few times. The rearrangement joins TRBV11-3 to TRBJ2-1; 8 bases line up with TRBD1. The CDR3 is 13 residues long. From germline, CDR1 is SGHNT and CDR2 YENEEA. The ends lost 5 bases at V and 7 bases at J; junction bases unmatched: 4. The DNA for the CDR3 is TGTGCCAGCAGCCCGGGACAGGAAAATGAGCAGTTCTTC. Translating gives CASSPGQENEQFF.

The chain combines TRBV25-1 with TRBJ2-1; 7 bases are a match to TRBD2. CDR3 length equals 14 residues. In germline, CDR1 is MGHDK, CDR2 SYGVNS. V lost 3 bases and J lost 6; bases outside the gene matches: 5. As DNA, the CDR3 is TGTGCCAGCAGTGAGGCGGGAGTAATCAATGAGCAGTTCTTC. As protein: CASSEAGVINEQFF.

There are a few counts of this clonotype. The chain employs TRBV5-5 and TRBJ2-1; TRBD1 matches at 8 bases. CDR3 length equals 15 residues. Germline V gives CDR1 SGHKS, CDR2 YYEKEE (reference sequence). V dropped 4 bases and J dropped 3; count of bases not matched to a gene: 6. CDR3 amino acids: CASSRQGILYNEQFF. DNA for the CDR3: TGTGCCAGCAGCCGACAGGGGATCCTCTACAATGAGCAGTTCTTC.

The gene calls are TRBV2 and TRBJ1-2; tentative D call: TRBD1 (5 bases). CDR1 is SNHLY and CDR2 is FYNNEI in the germline V gene. CDR3 length: 13 amino acids. Trimming stripped 7 bases from V and 6 bases from J, with 15 bases between. CDR3 DNA: TGTGCCAGCACTTTCTGGGGGTCGGATGGCTACACCTTC. Translating it yields CASTFWGSDGYTF.

V is TRBV28 and J is TRBJ2-1, with D tentatively TRBD1 or TRBD2 (5 bases each). The CDR3 spans 15 residues. Germline values: CDR1 MDHEN, CDR2 SYDVKM. The V end was cut by 6 bases, the J end by 7 bases, with 19 bases between. Here the CDR3 reads CASRAPGRAKNEQFF. CDR3 DNA sequence: TGTGCCAGCAGAGCACCGGGACGCGCTAAGAATGAGCAGTTCTTC.

This chain connects TRBV20-1 to TRBJ2-5, with a tentative D call TRBD2 (5 bases). This CDR3 is built from 15 residues. Per the germline V gene, CDR1 is DFQATT and CDR2 is SNEGSKA (reference sequence). V was cut by 0 bases and J by 2 bases, with 13 bases left in between. The CDR3 protein is CSAREQRYFQETQYF. The CDR3 DNA follows: TGCAGTGCTAGAGAACAGCGGTATTTTCAAGAGACCCAGTACTTC.

V gene TRBV7-3 combines with J gene TRBJ2-1; 7 bases fit TRBD2. Germline trimming cut 4 bases from V and 2 bases from J; bases unmatched to any gene: 5. CDR1 and CDR2 from the germline V gene are SGHTA and FQGTGA. The CDR3 has 15 residues. CDR3 nucleotides: TGTGCCAGCAGCTCATCGGCGGGGGCCTACAATGAGCAGTTCTTC. Amino acid sequence: CASSSSAGAYNEQFF.

The V gene is TRBV7-2, the J gene TRBJ1-4; D might be TRBD1 (6 bases). Trimming left V 5 bases short and J 0 bases short, with 13 bases between. The CDR3 is made up of 16 amino acids. From germline, CDR1 is SGHTA and CDR2 FQGNSA. The DNA of the CDR3 is TGTGCCAGCAGCAGCCCCAGGGGAACAACTAATGAAAAACTGTTTTTT. This gives the protein CASSSPRGTTNEKLFF.

The table lists this clonotype with a few counts. The chain links TRBV28 to TRBJ2-5; D not resolved. Germline values: CDR1 MDHEN, CDR2 SYDVKM. The CDR3 has 12 amino acids. Trimming took 7 bases from V and 2 from J, leaving 8 bases between them. The CDR3 region has the DNA TGTGCCAGCACCACACAGCAAGAGACCCAGTACTTC. Translation gives CASTTQQETQYF.